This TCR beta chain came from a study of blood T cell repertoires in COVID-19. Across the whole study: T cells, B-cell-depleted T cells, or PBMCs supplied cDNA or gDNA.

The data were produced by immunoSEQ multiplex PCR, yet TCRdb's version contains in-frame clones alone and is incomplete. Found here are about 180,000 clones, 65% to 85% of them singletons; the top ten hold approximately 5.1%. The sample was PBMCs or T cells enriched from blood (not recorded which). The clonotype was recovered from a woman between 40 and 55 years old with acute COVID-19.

CDR3 sequence reads: CSVRTSGRSTYNEQFF. The CDR3 DNA reads TGCAGCGTCCGGACTAGCGGGAGGTCGACATACAATGAGCAGTTCTTC. The rearrangement uses TRBV29-1 and TRBJ2-1; 14 nucleotides agree with TRBD2. This CDR3 is 16 amino acids long. The germline V gene encodes CDR1 SQVTM and CDR2 ANQGSEA. The junction had 8 bases not matched to a gene; V was cut back by 6 bases and J by 4 bases.